The 20 T cell receptor beta chains given below trace back to one sample, sequenced in a study of breast tumors, draining lymph nodes, adjacent tissues. TCRdb itself ran the multiplex PCR reads through MiXCR, one entry per CDR3 protein. In the table there are approximately 230,000 distinct CDR3 sequences, 34% of which are singletons. Samples came from axillary lymph nodes draining the breast cancer. Sample: axillary lymph node tissue. All receptors come from a female donor with breast cancer. Some clones in this sample may be carry-over from other donors' samples.

In this sample, this clonotype turned up many times. The chain is built from TRBV20-1 and TRBJ2-3; unclear D gene. The V end lost 3 bases, the J end lost 1 base, and 14 bases lay between the germline ends. This CDR3 region has 15 residues. The germline gives CDR1 DFQATT, CDR2 SNEGSKA (reference sequence). The CDR3 here is CSARAAPVGTDTQYF. The DNA of the CDR3 is TGCAGTGCTAGGGCAGCGCCCGTTGGCACAGATACGCAGTATTTT.

This clonotype was observed a handful of times. V and J are TRBV5-5 and TRBJ2-2; tentative D call: TRBD1 (6 bases). The germline V and J ends were trimmed by 4 bases and 5 bases, with 15 bases remaining between them. From germline, CDR1 is SGHKS and CDR2 YYEKEE (reference sequence). The CDR3 loop spans 15 amino acids. In DNA, the CDR3 is TGTGCCAGCAGCCCTTCGACAGGTCCTACCGGGGAGCTGTTTTTT. This codes for CASSPSTGPTGELFF.

The chain carries TRBV19 and TRBJ2-5; D unresolved. V was shortened by 0 bases and J by 5 bases, with 19 bases between the two germline ends. Looked up from germline, CDR1 is LNHDA and CDR2 is SQIVND (reference sequence). CDR3 size: 17 residues. The CDR3 is CASSIEHMGSGSETQYF. DNA for the CDR3: TGTGCCAGTAGTATAGAACACATGGGGTCAGGTTCGGAGACCCAGTACTTC.

This clonotype was picked up many times. The V and J genes are TRBV6-5 and TRBJ2-7; D call uncertain. There are 15 residues in the CDR3. Trimming cost V 6 bases and J 3 bases, with 18 bases left between them. CDR1 and CDR2 (germline): MNHEY, SVGAGI. CDR3 nucleotides: TGTGCCAGCAGCCGAACTGGGCGGAAGTACTACGAGCAGTACTTC. This gives the protein CASSRTGRKYYEQYF.

The chain links TRBV20-1 to TRBJ2-1; the D gene is possibly TRBD1 (6 bases). This CDR3 has 14 residues. Germline lookup yields CDR1 DFQATT and CDR2 SNEGSKA (reference sequence). The V end lost 1 base, the J end lost 4 bases, and 11 bases lay between the germline ends. This CDR3 reads CSARGQAPYNEQFF. CDR3 coding DNA: TGCAGTGCTAGAGGACAGGCCCCGTACAATGAGCAGTTCTTC.

A word on this clonotype: The conserved phenylalanine or tryptophan normally closing the CDR3 is absent here, so this likely arose from a read error. It is unclear where the CDR3 begins or ends on the DNA, so no DNA is shown, and the CDR3 is as TCRdb lists it. The CDR3 is CASTPSASGGLAYT. The chain carries TRBV19 and TRBJ2-5; TRBD2, the D gene given by the table, was not confirmed from the DNA. Including both end residues, the CDR3 is 14 amino acids long. Germline CDR1 and CDR2: LNHDA and SQIVND (reference sequence).

This sequence joins TRBV28 and TRBJ1-5, with D possibly TRBD1 on 6 matching bases. Germline V gene data show CDR1 as MDHEN and CDR2 as SYDVKM. This CDR3 spans 15 amino acids. V dropped 1 base and J dropped 3 bases, with 10 bases sitting between them. CDR3 loop: CASSLLAGDNQPQHF. The CDR3 bases are TGTGCCAGCAGTTTATTAGCAGGGGACAATCAGCCCCAGCATTTT.

This chain uses TRBV5-1 with TRBJ1-3; D gene uncertain. CDR1 and CDR2 (germline): SGHRS, YFSETQ. Trimming cost V 0 bases and J 0 bases, with 10 bases left between them. The CDR3 runs to 16 residues. The chain's CDR3 is CASSLGLVSSGNTIYF. The CDR3 coding sequence is TGCGCCAGCAGCTTGGGACTGGTCAGCTCTGGAAACACCATATATTTT. Full variable domain (rest looked up from reference TRBV5-1 and TRBJ1-3): KAGVTQTPRYLIKTRGQQVTLSCSPISGHRSVSWYQQTPGQGLQFLFEYFSETQRNKGNFPGRFSGRQFSNSRSEMNVSTLELGDSALYLCASSLGLVSSGNTIYFGEGSWLTVV.

On this clonotype itself: Compared with germline, one end of the junction differs, possibly owing to a read error. The chain uses TRBV11-2 and TRBJ1-6; D is perhaps TRBD1 (6 bases). The germline gives CDR1 SGHAT, CDR2 FQNNGV. This CDR3 contains 14 residues. The CDR3 sequence is CASSQGSGASPLHF. In nucleotides, the CDR3 is TGCGCCAGCAGCCAGGGTTCAGGGGCCTCACCCCTCCACTTC. Based on the CDR3 plus reference TRBV11-2 and TRBJ1-6, the full variable domain is EAGVAQSPRYKIIEKRQSVAFWCNPISGHATLYWYQQILGQGPKLLIQFQNNGVVDDSQLPKDRFSAERLKGVDSTLKIQPAKLEDSAVYLCASSQGSGASPLHFGNGTRLTVT.

This clonotype was picked up many times. The chain employs TRBV20-1 and TRBJ2-1, with D possibly matching TRBD2 (8 bases). The CDR3 sequence is 15 residues long. V lost 4 bases to trimming and J lost 0 bases, with 13 bases between them. Germline V gives CDR1 DFQATT, CDR2 SNEGSKA (reference sequence). This CDR3 reads CSAISGDSSYNEQFF. The CDR3 bases are TGCAGTGCTATTAGCGGGGACAGCTCCTACAATGAGCAGTTCTTC.

In nucleotides, the CDR3 is TGTGCCAGCAGTGAAGAGGCTAGCGGAATCGCGGAGACCCAGTACTTC. It yields the protein CASSEEASGIAETQYF. The chain joins TRBV2 to TRBJ2-5, with 7 nucleotides matching TRBD2. V lost 1 base, J lost 5 bases, and 10 bases stayed unmatched. Germline V gene lookup returns CDR1 SNHLY and CDR2 FYNNEI. CDR3 length equals 16 residues. Filled out from reference TRBV2 and TRBJ2-5, the complete variable domain reads EPEVTQTPSHQVTQMGQEVILRCVPISNHLYFYWYRQILGQKVEFLVSFYNNEISEKSEIFDDQFSVERPDGSNFTLKIRSTKLEDSAMYFCASSEEASGIAETQYFGPGTRLLVL.

This clonotype was seen at least ten times. The chain is built from TRBV18 and TRBJ2-1; D ambiguous. Per the germline V gene, CDR1 is KGHSH and CDR2 is LQKENI. The CDR3 sequence is 13 residues long. V was trimmed by 0 bases and J by 5 bases, leaving 5 bases between them. The CDR3 spells CASSPPLHNEQFF. The CDR3 nucleotides are TGTGCCAGCTCACCACCTCTCCACAATGAGCAGTTCTTC.

Regarding this clonotype: A read error may be the cause here, since a much bigger clone is one base away. The V and J genes are TRBV4-1 and TRBJ2-3; D unclear. The ends were cut back, 7 bases at V and 3 bases at J, with 14 bases in the middle. CDR1 is MGHRA, CDR2 YSYEKL, per germline. The CDR3 has 14 amino acids. In nucleotides, the CDR3 is TGCGCCAGCAACCACCCCGACGGGACAGATACGCAGTATTTT. Translated, it gives CASNHPDGTDTQYF.

This clonotype was recorded many times. This chain joins TRBV20-1 and TRBJ2-2; TRBD2 aligns across 14 bases. The CDR3 totals 14 residues. After removal of 4 bases from V and 8 bases from J, the junction contained 3 bases not matched to a gene. CDR1 DFQATT and CDR2 SNEGSKA come from the germline V gene (reference sequence). DNA for the CDR3: TGCAGTGCTAAGGGGACTAGCGGGAGTGGGGAGCTGTTTTTT. Its translation: CSAKGTSGSGELFF.

This clonotype showed up many times. V usage is TRBV19 and J usage is TRBJ1-2, with TRBD1 identical over 11 bases. This CDR3 comprises 14 residues. Germline values: CDR1 LNHDA, CDR2 SQIVND (reference sequence). V was clipped by 8 bases and J by 5 bases; unmatched bases: 7. Written as DNA, the CDR3 is TGTGCCAGTTCACCCGGGACAGGGGGGTATGGCTACACCTTC. Its protein product is CASSPGTGGYGYTF.

Ten or more counts support this clonotype. CDR3: CASSLRQGAGEQYF. For the CDR3, the DNA is TGCGCCAGCAGCTTGAGACAGGGGGCGGGGGAGCAGTACTTC. The rearrangement uses TRBV5-1 and TRBJ2-7; 10 nucleotides agree with TRBD1. The germline V gene has CDR1 SGHRS and CDR2 YFSETQ. The CDR3 covers 14 residues. Unmatched junction bases numbered 5, after V lost 1 base and J lost 7 bases.

This clonotype was seen only a few times. The chain combines TRBV13 with TRBJ2-5, with D possibly TRBD1 on 5 matching bases. V was shortened by 5 bases and J by 7 bases, with 14 bases between the two germline ends. This CDR3 comprises 13 residues. Germline V gene data show CDR1 as PRHDT and CDR2 as FYEKMQ (reference sequence). The CDR3 reads CASSPLNRGTQYF. CDR3 nucleotide sequence: TGTGCCAGCAGCCCACTCAATAGGGGGACCCAGTACTTC.

V is TRBV7-2 and J is TRBJ2-5; 14 positions agree with TRBD2. This CDR3 has 16 residues. The V gene end was trimmed by 3 bases and the J gene end by 5 bases; junction bases not matched to a gene: 5. The germline V gene has CDR1 SGHTA and CDR2 FQGNSA. The CDR3 protein is CASSLDGTSGSETQYF. As DNA, the CDR3 is TGTGCCAGCAGCTTGGATGGGACTAGCGGGAGTGAGACCCAGTACTTC.

The V and J genes are TRBV12-3 or TRBV12-4 and TRBJ1-1; D uncertain. V was cut by 3 bases and J by 4 bases, with 12 bases left in between. CDR3 length equals 14 residues. Written as DNA, the CDR3 is TGTGCCAGCAGTTTGGCGATCATCGGCACTGAAGCTTTCTTT. Translation: CASSLAIIGTEAFF.

Turning to this clonotype: This may arise from a read error, as a much more abundant clone is one base away. The chain employs TRBV30 and TRBJ1-3; no reliable D call. Germline-derived CDR1 and CDR2 are GTSNPN and SVGIG (reference sequence). The germline V and J ends were trimmed by 8 bases and 3 bases, with 5 bases remaining between them. The CDR3 loop spans 10 amino acids. This CDR3 is CALLGNTIYF. DNA for the CDR3: TGTGCCCTCCTTGGAAACACCATATATTTT.